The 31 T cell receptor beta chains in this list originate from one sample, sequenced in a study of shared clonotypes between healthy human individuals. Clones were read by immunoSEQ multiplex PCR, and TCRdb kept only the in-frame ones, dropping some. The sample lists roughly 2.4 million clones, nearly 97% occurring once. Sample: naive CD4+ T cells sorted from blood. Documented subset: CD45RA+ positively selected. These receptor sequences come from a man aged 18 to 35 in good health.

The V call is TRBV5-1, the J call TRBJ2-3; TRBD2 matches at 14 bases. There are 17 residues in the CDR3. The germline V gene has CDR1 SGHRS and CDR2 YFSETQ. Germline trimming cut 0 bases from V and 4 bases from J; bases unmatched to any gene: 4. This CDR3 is CASSLAGTSGSADTQYF. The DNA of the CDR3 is TGCGCCAGCAGCTTGGCCGGGACTAGCGGGAGTGCAGATACGCAGTATTTT.

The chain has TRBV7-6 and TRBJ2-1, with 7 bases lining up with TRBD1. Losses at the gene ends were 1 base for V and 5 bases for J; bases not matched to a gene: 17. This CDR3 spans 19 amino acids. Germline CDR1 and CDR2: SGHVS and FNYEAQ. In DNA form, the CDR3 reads TGTGCCAGCAGCTTAGAGTTCTTCTGGGACAGACCCACACACAATGAGCAGTTCTTC. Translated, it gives CASSLEFFWDRPTHNEQFF.

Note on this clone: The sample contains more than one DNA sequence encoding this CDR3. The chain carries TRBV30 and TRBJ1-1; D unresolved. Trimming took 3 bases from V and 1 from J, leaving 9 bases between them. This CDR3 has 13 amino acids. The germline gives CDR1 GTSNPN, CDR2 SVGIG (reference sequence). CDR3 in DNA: TGTGCCTGGAGCAGCGGCGGGAACACTGAAGCTTTCTTT. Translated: CAWSSGGNTEAFF.

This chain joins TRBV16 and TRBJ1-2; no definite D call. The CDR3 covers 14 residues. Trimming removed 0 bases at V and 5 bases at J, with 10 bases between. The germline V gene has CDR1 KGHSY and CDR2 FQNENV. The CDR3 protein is CASSQSGAGYGYTF. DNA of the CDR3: TGTGCCAGCAGCCAATCCGGAGCCGGTTATGGCTACACCTTC.

In DNA form, the CDR3 reads TGTGCCAGCAGGCGTACTAGCGGGAGTGCAGAGACCCAGTACTTC. Translated, it gives CASRRTSGSAETQYF. The rearrangement links TRBV7-2 to TRBJ2-5; 11 nucleotides match TRBD2. Germline lookup yields CDR1 SGHTA and CDR2 FQGNSA. CDR3 size: 15 residues. The ends lost 6 bases at V and 4 bases at J; junction bases unmatched: 7. Full variable domain (outside the CDR3, taken from reference TRBV7-2 and TRBJ2-5): GAGVSQSPSNKVTEKGKDVELRCDPISGHTALYWYRQSLGQGLEFLIYFQGNSAPDKSGLPSDRFSAERTGGSVSTLTIQRTQQEDSAVYLCASRRTSGSAETQYFGPGTRLLVL.

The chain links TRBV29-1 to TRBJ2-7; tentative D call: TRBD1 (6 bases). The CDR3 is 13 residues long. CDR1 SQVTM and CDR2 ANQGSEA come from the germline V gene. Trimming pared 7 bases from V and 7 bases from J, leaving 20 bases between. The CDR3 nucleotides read TGCAGCGGAGGGGGTTCAGGGGCGCGGGAGCAGTACTTC. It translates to CSGGGSGAREQYF.

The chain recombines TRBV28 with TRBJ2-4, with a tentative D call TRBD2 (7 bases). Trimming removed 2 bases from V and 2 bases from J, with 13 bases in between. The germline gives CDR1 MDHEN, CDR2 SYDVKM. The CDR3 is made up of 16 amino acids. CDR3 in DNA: TGTGCCAGCAGTTTAACGGGGGGCATAACCAAAAACATTCAGTACTTC. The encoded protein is CASSLTGGITKNIQYF.

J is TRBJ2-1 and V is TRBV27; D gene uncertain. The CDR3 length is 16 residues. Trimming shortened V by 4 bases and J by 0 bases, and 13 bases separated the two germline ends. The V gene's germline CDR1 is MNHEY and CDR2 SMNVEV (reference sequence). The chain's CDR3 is CASSWLGLSSYNEQFF. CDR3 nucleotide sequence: TGTGCCAGCAGTTGGCTCGGCTTAAGCTCCTACAATGAGCAGTTCTTC.

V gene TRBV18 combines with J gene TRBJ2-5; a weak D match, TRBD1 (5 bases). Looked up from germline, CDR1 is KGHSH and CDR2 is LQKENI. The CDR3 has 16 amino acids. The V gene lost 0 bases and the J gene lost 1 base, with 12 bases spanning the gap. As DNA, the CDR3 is TGTGCCAGCTCACCACCGATGAGGCAGGGCCAAGAGACCCAGTACTTC. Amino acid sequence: CASSPPMRQGQETQYF.

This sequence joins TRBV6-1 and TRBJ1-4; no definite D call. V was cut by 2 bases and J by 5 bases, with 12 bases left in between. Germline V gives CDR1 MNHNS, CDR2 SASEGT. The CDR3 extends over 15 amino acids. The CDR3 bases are TGTGCCAGCAGTGAATTCATGGGCAGCAATGAAAAACTGTTTTTT. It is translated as CASSEFMGSNEKLFF.

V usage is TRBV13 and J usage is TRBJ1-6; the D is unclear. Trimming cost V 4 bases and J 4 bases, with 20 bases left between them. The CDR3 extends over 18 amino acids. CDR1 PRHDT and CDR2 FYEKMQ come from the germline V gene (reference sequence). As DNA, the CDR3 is TGTGCCAGCAGCTCACGGGATAAGGAACTAACATATAATTCACCCCTCCACTTT. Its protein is CASSSRDKELTYNSPLHF.

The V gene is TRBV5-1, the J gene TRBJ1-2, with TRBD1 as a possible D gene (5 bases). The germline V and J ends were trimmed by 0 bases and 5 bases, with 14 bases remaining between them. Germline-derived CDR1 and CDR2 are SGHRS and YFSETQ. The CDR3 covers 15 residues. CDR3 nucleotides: TGCGCCAGCAGCTTGGGCGGCGCGGGACGTTATGGCTACACCTTC. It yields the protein CASSLGGAGRYGYTF.

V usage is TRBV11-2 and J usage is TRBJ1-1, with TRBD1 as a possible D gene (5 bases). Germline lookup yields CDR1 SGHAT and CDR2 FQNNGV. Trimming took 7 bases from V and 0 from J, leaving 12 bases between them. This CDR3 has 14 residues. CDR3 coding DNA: TGTGCCAGCAACAAACGGGGGTTGAACACTGAAGCTTTCTTT. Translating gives CASNKRGLNTEAFF.

The CDR3 is CASSWGGQGNQPQHF. CDR3 sequence (DNA): TGTGCCAGCAGCTGGGGAGGGCAGGGCAATCAGCCCCAGCATTTT. The chain employs TRBV5-6 and TRBJ1-5; the D is unclear. Trimming removed 3 bases from V and 2 bases from J, with 12 bases in between. Germline V gene lookup returns CDR1 SGHDT and CDR2 YYEEEE. The length of the CDR3 is 15 residues.

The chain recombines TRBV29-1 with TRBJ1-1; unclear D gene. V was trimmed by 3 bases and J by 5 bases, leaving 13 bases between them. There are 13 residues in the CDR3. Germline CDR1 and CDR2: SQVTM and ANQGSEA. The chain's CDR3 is CSVDLGPNTEAFF. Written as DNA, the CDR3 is TGCAGCGTTGATCTTGGTCCCAATACTGAAGCTTTCTTT.

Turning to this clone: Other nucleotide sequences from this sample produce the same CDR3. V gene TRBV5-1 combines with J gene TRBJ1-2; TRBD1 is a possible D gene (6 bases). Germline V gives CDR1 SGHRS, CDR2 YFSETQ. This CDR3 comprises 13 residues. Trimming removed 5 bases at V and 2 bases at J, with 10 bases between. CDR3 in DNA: TGCGCCAGCAGTCCCGACAGGAACTATGGCTACACCTTC. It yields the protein CASSPDRNYGYTF.

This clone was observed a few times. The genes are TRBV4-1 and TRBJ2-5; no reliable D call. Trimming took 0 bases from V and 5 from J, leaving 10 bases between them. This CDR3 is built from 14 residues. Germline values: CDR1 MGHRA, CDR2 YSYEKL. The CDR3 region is CASSQEIREETQYF. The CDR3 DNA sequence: TGCGCCAGCAGCCAAGAGATCCGCGAGGAGACCCAGTACTTC.

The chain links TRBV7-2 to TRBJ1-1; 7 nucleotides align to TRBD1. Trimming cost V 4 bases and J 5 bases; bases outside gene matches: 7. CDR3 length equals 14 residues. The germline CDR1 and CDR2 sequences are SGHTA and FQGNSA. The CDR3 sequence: CASSSPTGATEAFF. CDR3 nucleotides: TGTGCCAGCAGCTCTCCTACAGGGGCGACTGAAGCTTTCTTT.

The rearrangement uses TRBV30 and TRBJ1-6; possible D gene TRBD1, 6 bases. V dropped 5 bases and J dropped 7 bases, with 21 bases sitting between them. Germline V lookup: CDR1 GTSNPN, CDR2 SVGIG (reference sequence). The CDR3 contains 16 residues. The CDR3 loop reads CAWYPQKGVKNSPLHF. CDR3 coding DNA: TGTGCCTGGTACCCACAGAAGGGGGTGAAGAATTCACCCCTCCACTTT.

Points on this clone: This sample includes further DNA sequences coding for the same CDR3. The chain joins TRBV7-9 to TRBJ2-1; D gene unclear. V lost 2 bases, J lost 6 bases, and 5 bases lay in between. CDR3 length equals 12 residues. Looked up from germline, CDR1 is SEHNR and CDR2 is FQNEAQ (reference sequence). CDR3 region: CASSLLSNEQFF. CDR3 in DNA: TGTGCCAGCAGCTTATTAAGCAATGAGCAGTTCTTC.

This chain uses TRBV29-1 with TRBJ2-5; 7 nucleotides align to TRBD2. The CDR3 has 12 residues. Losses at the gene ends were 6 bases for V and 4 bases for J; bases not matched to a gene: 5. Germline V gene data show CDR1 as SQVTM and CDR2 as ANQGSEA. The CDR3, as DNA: TGCAGCGTCCGCGGGAGTACAGAGACCCAGTACTTC. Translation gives CSVRGSTETQYF.

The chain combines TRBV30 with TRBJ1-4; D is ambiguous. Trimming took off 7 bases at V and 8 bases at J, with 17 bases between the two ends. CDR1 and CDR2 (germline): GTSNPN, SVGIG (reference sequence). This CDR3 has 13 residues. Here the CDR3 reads CASRTGPGEKLFF. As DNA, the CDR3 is TGTGCCTCGCGGACCGGGCCGGGAGAAAAACTGTTTTTT.

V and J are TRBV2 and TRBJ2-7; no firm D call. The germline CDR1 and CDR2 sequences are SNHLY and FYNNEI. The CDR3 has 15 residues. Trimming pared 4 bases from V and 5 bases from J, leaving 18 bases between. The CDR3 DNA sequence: TGTGCCAGCAGTGTCATAGCCGGGCAGCCCCACGAGCAGTACTTC. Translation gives CASSVIAGQPHEQYF.

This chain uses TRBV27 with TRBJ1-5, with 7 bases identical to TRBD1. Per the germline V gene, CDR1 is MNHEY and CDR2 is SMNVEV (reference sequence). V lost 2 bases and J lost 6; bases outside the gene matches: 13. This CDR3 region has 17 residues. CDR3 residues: CASSLRSRQGGGQPQHF. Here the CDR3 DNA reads TGTGCCAGCAGTTTACGTAGCCGACAGGGCGGAGGTCAGCCCCAGCATTTT.

CDR3 nucleotides: TGTGCCAGCAGTGAGACCTTTCTTGACGTTTCCTACGAGCAGTACTTC. It yields the protein CASSETFLDVSYEQYF. The chain has TRBV6-1 and TRBJ2-7; D not resolved. CDR1 is MNHNS and CDR2 is SASEGT in the germline V gene. The V end was cut by 3 bases, the J end by 1 base, with 16 bases between. The CDR3 has 16 amino acids.

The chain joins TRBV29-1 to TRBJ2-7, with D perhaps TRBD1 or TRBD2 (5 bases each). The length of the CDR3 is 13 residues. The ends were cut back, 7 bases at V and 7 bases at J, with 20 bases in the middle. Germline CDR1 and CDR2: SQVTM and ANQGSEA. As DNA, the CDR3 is TGCAGCGCTTTCTTGTCCGGGGCAGGGGAGCAGTACTTC. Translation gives CSAFLSGAGEQYF.

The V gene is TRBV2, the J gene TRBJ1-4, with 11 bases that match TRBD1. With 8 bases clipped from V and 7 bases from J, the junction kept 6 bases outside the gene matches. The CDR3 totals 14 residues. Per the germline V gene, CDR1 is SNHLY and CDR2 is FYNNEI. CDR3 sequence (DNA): TGTGCCAGCCGAGGGACAGGGGGACTTGAAAAACTGTTTTTT. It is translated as CASRGTGGLEKLFF.

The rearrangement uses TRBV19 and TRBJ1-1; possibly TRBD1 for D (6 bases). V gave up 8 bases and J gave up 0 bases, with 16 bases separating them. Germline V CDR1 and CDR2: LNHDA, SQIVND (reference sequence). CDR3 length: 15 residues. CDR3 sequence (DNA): TGTGCCAGTTTCGACAGGAGCACGGTGAACACTGAAGCTTTCTTT. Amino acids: CASFDRSTVNTEAFF.

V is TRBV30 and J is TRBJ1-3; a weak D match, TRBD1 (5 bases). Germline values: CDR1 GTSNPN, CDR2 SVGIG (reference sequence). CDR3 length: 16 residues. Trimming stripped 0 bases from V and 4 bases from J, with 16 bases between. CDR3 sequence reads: CAWSVRLGGFGNTIYF. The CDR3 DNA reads TGTGCCTGGAGTGTACGATTGGGGGGGTTCGGAAACACCATATATTTT.

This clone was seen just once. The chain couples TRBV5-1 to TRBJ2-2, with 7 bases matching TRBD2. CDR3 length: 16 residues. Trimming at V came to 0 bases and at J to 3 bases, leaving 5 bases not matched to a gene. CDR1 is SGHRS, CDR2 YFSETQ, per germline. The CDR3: CASSLGGLTYTGELFF. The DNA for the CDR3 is TGCGCCAGCAGCTTGGGGGGACTAACCTACACCGGGGAGCTGTTTTTT.

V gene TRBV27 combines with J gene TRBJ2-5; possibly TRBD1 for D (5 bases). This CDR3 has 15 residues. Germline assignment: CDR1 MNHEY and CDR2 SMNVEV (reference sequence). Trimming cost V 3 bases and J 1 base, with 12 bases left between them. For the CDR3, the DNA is TGTGCCAGCAGTTTGACAGCCCAGTTCCAAGAGACCCAGTACTTC. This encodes CASSLTAQFQETQYF.